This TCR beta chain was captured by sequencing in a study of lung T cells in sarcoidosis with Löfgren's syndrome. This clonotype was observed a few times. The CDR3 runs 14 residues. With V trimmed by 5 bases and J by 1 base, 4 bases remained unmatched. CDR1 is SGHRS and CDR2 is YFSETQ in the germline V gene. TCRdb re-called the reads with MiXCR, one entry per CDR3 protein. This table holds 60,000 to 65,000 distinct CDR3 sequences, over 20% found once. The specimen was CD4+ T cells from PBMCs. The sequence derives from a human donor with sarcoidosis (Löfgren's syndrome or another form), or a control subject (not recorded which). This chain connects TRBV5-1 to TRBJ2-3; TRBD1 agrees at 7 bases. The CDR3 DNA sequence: TGCGCCAGCAGGAGGGGGCTGGGCACAGATACGCAGTATTTT. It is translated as CASRRGLGTDTQYF.